In this sample, the clone carrying this T cell receptor beta chain turned up many times. PCR amplification of the TCRs was performed with Phusion for 20 PCR cycles, and it relied on a constant-region primer together with a V-primer adapter. MiXCR, run by TCRdb on the reads, gives a single entry per CDR3 protein. This sample has under 60,000 distinct CDR3 sequences, with around 34% found just once. From germline, CDR1 is MNHGY and CDR2 SAAAGT. The CDR3 contains 16 residues. Trimming removed 6 bases from V and 4 bases from J; junction bases left unmatched: 12. These data are taken from a study of low-dose radiotherapy and immunotherapy resistance in tumors. Study at large: Each two-week cycle included intravenous cyclophosphamide 200 mg/m2, given one day before radiation and immunotherapy.

Time point given: after trial treatment. Treatment specified: LDRT plus nivolumab, ipilimumab, low-dose cyclophosphamide and aspirin (RACIN trial). The sequence derives from a male donor with rectosigmoid adenocarcinoma. Sequencing used PBMCs, obtained after low-dose radiotherapy plus immunotherapy. V gene TRBV6-8 combines with J gene TRBJ1-5; 7 bases agree with TRBD1. CDR3 in amino acids: CASRAHGTANNQPQHF. The DNA of the CDR3 is TGTGCCAGCAGGGCCCACGGGACAGCGAATAATCAGCCCCAGCATTTT.